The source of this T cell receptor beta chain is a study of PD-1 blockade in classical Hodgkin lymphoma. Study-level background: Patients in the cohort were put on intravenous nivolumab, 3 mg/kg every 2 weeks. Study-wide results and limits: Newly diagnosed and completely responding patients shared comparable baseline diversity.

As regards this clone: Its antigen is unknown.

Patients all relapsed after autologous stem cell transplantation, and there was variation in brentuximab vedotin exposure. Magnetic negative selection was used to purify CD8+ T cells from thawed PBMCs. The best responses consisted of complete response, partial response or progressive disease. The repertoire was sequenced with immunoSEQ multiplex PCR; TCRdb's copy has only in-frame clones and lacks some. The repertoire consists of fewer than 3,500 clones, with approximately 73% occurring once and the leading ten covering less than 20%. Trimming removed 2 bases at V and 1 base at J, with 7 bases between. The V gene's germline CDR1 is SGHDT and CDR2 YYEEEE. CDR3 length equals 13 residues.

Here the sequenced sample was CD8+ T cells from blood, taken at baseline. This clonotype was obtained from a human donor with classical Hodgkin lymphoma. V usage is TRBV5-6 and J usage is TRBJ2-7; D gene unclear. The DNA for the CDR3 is TGTGCCAGCAGCTTATTAGGGTCCTACGAGCAGTACTTC. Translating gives CASSLLGSYEQYF.